This T cell receptor (beta chain) was identified during a study of chemoradiotherapy in HPV16-positive cancers. The study's findings and limits: HPV-responsive T-cell expansion during chemoradiotherapy was linked to improved recurrence-free survival in HPV16-positive patients. Functional assays defining HPV-specific T cells used only two HPV16-positive patients. During treatment, candidate HPV-specific clones and E7-related motifs expanded in tumor.

As regards this clone: Its antigen is unidentified.

This table comes from immunoSEQ multiplex PCR, and its TCRdb copy is limited to in-frame clones, with some not included. The profile shows some 15,000 clones, 89% of them singletons. J was trimmed by 11 bases and V by 6 bases; bases with no gene match: 10. This CDR3 is 14 amino acids long. The germline V gene has CDR1 ENHRY and CDR2 SYGVKD. Over chemoradiotherapy, repertoires were sampled more than once. The receptor comes from a human donor with HPV-associated anogenital cancer. The material sequenced was blood, taken from a patient who underwent chemoradiotherapy. V usage is TRBV10-3 and J usage is TRBJ1-6; 7 bases are shared with TRBD1. This CDR3 is CAIRPGQGGTPLHF. The CDR3 DNA is TGTGCCATCAGGCCTGGGCAGGGGGGTACACCCCTCCACTTT.